This TCR beta chain was sequenced during a study of response to subunit inactivated influenza vaccine. Study-wide findings and caveats: The authors suggested that every seasonal influenza vaccination recruits few new T cells.

TCRdb reprocessed the RT-PCR reads with MiXCR, giving one entry per CDR3 protein. Among about 180,000 distinct CDR3 sequences listed, approximately 8.7% were seen once. This clonotype was counted only a few times. Its antigen remains unknown. The junction had 6 bases not matched to a gene; V was cut back by 5 bases and J by 1 base. This CDR3 contains 16 residues. The receptor was isolated from a man aged 50 to 60 who received an inactivated influenza vaccine. The material was non-naive T cells sorted from PBMCs, obtained on the day of vaccination. The chain links TRBV12-3 or TRBV12-4 to TRBJ2-2; 8 bases match TRBD2. CDR3 amino acids: CASSLQRGWNTGELFF. As DNA, the CDR3 is TGTGCCAGCAGTCTTCAGCGGGGGTGGAACACCGGGGAGCTGTTTTTT.